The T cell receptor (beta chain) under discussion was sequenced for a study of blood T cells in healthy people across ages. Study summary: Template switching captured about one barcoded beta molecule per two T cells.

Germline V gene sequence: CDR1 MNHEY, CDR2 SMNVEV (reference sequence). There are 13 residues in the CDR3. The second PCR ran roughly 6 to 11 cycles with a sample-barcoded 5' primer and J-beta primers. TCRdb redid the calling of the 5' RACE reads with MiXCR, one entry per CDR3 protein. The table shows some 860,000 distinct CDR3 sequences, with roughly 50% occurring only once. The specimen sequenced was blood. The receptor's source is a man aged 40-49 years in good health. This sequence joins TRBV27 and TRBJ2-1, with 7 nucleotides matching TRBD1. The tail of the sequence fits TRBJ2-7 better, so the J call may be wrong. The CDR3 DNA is TGTGCCAGCAGTTTGGGACAGCCAAATGAGCAGTACTTC. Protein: CASSLGQPNEQYF.